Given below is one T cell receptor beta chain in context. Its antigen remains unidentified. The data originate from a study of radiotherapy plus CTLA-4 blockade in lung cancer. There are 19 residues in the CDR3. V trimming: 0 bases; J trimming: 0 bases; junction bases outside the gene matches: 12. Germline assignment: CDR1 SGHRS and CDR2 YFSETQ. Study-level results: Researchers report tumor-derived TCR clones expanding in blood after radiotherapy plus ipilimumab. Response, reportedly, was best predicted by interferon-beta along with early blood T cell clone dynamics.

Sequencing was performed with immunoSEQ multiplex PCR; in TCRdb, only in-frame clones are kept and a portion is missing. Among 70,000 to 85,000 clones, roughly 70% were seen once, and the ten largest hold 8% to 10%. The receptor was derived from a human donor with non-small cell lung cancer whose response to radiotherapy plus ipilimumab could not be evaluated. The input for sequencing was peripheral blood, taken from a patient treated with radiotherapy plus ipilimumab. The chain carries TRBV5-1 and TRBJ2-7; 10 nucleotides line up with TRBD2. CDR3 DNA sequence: TGCGCCAGCAGCTTGGCACCAGGGCCTGGACTAGCGGACTCCTACGAGCAGTACTTC. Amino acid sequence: CASSLAPGPGLADSYEQYF.